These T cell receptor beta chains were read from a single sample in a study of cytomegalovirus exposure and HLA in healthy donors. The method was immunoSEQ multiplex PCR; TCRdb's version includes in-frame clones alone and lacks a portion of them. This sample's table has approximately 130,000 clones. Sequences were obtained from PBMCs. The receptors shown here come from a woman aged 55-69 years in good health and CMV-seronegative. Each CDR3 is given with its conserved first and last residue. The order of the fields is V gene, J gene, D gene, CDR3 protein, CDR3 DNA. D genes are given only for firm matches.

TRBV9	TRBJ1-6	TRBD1	CASSVSRGDRGGSPLHF	TGTGCCAGCAGCGTCTCTAGGGGAGACAGGGGAGGATCACCCCTCCACTTT
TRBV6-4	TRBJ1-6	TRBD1	CASSDRDRPSSYNSPLHF	TGTGCCAGCAGTGACCGGGACAGGCCCAGCTCCTATAATTCACCCCTCCACTTT
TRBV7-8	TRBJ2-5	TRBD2	CASSLAPSGRQETQYF	TGTGCCAGCAGCTTAGCGCCTAGCGGGAGGCAAGAGACCCAGTACTTC
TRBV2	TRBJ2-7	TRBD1	CASSVDRVYEQYF	TGTGCCAGCAGTGTTGACAGGGTCTACGAGCAGTACTTC
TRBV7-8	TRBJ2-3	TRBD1	CASSLWRSGTEDSTDTQYF	TGTGCCAGCAGCTTATGGCGTTCCGGGACAGAAGATAGCACAGATACGCAGTATTTT
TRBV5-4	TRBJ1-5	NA	CASSSGINQPQHF	TGTGCCAGCAGCTCGGGGATTAATCAGCCCCAGCATTTT
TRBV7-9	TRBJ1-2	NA	CASSLASNYGYTF	TGTGCCAGCAGCTTAGCCAGTAACTATGGCTACACCTTC
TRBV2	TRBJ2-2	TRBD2	CASSAGGGFAGELFF	TGTGCCAGCAGTGCCGGGGGAGGGTTTGCCGGGGAGCTGTTTTTT
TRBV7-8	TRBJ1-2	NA	CASSPEAGVGYTF	TGTGCCAGCAGCCCTGAGGCGGGGGTTGGCTACACCTTC
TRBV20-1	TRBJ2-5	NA	CSASTRETQYF	TGCAGTGCTAGTACTAGGGAGACCCAGTACTTC
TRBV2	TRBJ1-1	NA	CASLGVLNTEAFF	TGTGCCAGCCTAGGGGTTCTGAACACTGAAGCTTTCTTT
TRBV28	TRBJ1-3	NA	CASSLGASGNTIYF	TGTGCCAGCAGTTTGGGCGCCTCTGGAAACACCATATATTTT
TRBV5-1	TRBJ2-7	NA	CASSLGQGFSYEQYF	TGCGCCAGCAGCTTGGGTCAGGGATTCTCCTACGAGCAGTACTTC
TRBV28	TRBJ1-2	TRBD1	CASYDRGHQYGYTF	TGTGCCAGCTATGACAGGGGGCATCAGTATGGCTACACCTTC
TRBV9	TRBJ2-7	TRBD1	CASSVGQGQAYEQYF	TGTGCCAGCAGCGTCGGACAGGGCCAAGCCTACGAGCAGTACTTC
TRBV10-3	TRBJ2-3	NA	CAIGAGRVEDTQYF	TGTGCCATCGGGGCCGGCAGGGTTGAGGATACGCAGTATTTT
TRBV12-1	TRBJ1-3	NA	CASSFAQGPESSGNTIYF	TGTGCCAGCAGCTTTGCACAGGGCCCCGAGAGCTCTGGAAACACCATATATTTT
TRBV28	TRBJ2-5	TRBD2	CASSSLAGALETQYF	TGTGCCAGCAGTTCTCTAGCGGGGGCCCTGGAGACCCAGTACTTC
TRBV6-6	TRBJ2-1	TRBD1	CASSYPGGVPTEQFF	TGTGCCAGCAGTTACCCAGGGGGTGTGCCCACTGAGCAGTTCTTC
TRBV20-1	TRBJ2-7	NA	CSAGRGNEQYF	TGCAGTGCTGGGCGGGGCAACGAGCAGTACTTC
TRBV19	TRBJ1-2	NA	CASSIAGSLSYGYTF	TGTGCCAGTAGTATAGCAGGAAGTTTGAGCTATGGCTACACCTTC
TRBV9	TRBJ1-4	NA	CASSETKGLNEKLFF	TGTGCCAGCAGCGAAACGAAGGGGTTGAATGAAAAACTGTTTTTT
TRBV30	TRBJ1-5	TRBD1	CALDRGSNQPQHF	TGTGCATTAGACAGGGGCTCCAATCAGCCCCAGCATTTT
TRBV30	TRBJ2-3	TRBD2	CAWRTSGGSTDTQYF	TGTGCCTGGAGGACTAGCGGGGGGAGCACAGATACGCAGTATTTT
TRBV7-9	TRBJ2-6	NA	CASSLSRPSGANVLTF	TGTGCCAGCAGCTTAAGCAGGCCCTCTGGGGCCAACGTCCTGACTTTC
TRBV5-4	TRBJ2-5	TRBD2	CASSRGGLAGQETQYF	TGTGCCAGCAGCCGAGGTGGACTAGCGGGGCAAGAGACCCAGTACTTC
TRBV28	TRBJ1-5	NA	CASSLWRDSNQPQHF	TGTGCCAGCAGTTTATGGAGAGACTCGAATCAGCCCCAGCATTTT
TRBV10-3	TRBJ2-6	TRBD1	CAIGTGVSGANVLTF	TGTGCCATCGGGACAGGGGTCTCTGGGGCCAACGTCCTGACTTTC
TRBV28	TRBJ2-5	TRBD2	CASKGASGRPQETQYF	TGTGCCAGCAAGGGGGCTAGCGGGAGACCCCAAGAGACCCAGTACTTC
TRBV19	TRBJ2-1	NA	CASSIAPGNPNEQFF	TGTGCCAGTAGTATAGCCCCCGGGAACCCCAATGAGCAGTTCTTC
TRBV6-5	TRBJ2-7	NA	CASSYQGLVYEQYF	TGTGCCAGCAGTTACCAGGGACTTGTATACGAGCAGTACTTC
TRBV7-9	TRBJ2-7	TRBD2	CASSPGGVPPRNEQYF	TGTGCCAGCAGCCCTGGGGGGGTCCCGCCGAGGAACGAGCAGTACTTC
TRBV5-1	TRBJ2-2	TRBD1	CASSLGVLGGGTGELFF	TGCGCCAGCAGCTTGGGCGTTTTAGGGGGCGGCACCGGGGAGCTGTTTTTT
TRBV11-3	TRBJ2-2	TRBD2	CASSLSPWSGGTGELFF	TGTGCCAGCAGCCTGTCCCCATGGAGCGGGGGGACCGGGGAGCTGTTTTTT
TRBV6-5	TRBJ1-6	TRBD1	CASSSTTGGYSPLHF	TGTGCCAGCAGTTCCACCACAGGGGGCTATTCACCCCTCCACTTT
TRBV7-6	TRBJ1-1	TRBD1	CASSSRTGGNTEAFF	TGTGCCAGCAGCTCAAGGACAGGGGGGAACACTGAAGCTTTCTTT
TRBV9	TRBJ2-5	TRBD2	CASSVGYSGGGRGETQYF	TGTGCCAGCAGCGTAGGTTATAGCGGGGGGGGAAGAGGAGAGACCCAGTACTTC
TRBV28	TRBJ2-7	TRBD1	CASSLWVMQQGPPGSYEQYF	TGTGCCAGCAGTTTATGGGTTATGCAACAGGGGCCGCCCGGCTCCTACGAGCAGTACTTC
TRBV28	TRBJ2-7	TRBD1	CASSPADRVTRYEQYF	TGTGCCAGCAGTCCGGCTGACAGGGTAACGCGCTACGAGCAGTACTTC
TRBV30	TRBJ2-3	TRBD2	CARTLAGGTSTDTQYF	TGTGCCCGCACCTTAGCGGGGGGGACTAGCACAGATACGCAGTATTTT
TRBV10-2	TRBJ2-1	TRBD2	CASSATSGRAIEQFF	TGCGCCAGCAGTGCGACTAGCGGGAGGGCCATTGAGCAGTTCTTC
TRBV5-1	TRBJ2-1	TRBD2	CASSHRLAASSYNEQFF	TGCGCCAGCAGCCACCGACTAGCGGCGAGCTCCTACAATGAGCAGTTCTTC
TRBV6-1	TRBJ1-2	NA	CASSEGGYGYTF	TGTGCCAGCAGTGAAGGGGGCTACGGCTACACCTTC
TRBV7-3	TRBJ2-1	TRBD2	CASSLKTSGILEQFF	TGTGCCAGCAGCTTAAAAACTAGCGGGATCCTTGAGCAGTTCTTC
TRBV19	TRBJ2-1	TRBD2	CASSKTGTSGRRDEQFF	TGTGCCAGTAGCAAAACCGGGACTAGCGGGAGGAGAGATGAGCAGTTCTTC
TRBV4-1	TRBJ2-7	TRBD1	CASSQAGTGTYEQYF	TGCGCCAGCAGCCAAGCCGGGACAGGGACCTACGAGCAGTACTTC
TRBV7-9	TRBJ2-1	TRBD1	CASEDRGFIDQFF	TGTGCCAGCGAGGACAGGGGGTTTATAGATCAGTTCTTC
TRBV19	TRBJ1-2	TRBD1	CASSPLADRWNYGYTF	TGTGCCAGTAGTCCCCTCGCGGACAGGTGGAATTATGGCTACACCTTC